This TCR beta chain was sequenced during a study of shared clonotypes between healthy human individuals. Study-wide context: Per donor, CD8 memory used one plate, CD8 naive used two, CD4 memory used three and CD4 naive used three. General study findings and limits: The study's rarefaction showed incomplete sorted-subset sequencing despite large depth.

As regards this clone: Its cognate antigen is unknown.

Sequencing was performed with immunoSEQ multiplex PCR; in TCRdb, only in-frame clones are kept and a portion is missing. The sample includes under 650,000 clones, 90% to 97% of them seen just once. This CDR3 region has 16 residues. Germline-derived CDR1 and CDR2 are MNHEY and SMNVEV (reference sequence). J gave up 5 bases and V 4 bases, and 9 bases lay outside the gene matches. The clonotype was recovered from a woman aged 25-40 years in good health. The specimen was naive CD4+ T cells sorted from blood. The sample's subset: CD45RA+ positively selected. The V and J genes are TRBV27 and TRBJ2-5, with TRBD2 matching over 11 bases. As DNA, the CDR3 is TGTGCCAGCAGTTCCTATAGCGGGAGGGGGTTGGAGACCCAGTACTTC. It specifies CASSSYSGRGLETQYF.